This TCR beta chain was retrieved from a study of control samples from healthy donors and cancer patients. Profiled with immunoSEQ multiplex PCR; TCRdb holds only in-frame clones, not every one. Of roughly 160,000 clones listed, 88% are singletons. The V end was cut by 4 bases, the J end by 2 bases, with 14 bases between. Germline lookup yields CDR1 MNHEY and CDR2 SMNVEV (reference sequence). The length of the CDR3 is 15 residues. The V call is TRBV27, the J call TRBJ1-2; a possible D gene is TRBD1 (6 bases). Input material: blood. This receptor was obtained from a woman in her twenties or thirties in good health. The DNA of the CDR3 is TGTGCCAGCAGTTCCGGGACAATCCCCAACTATGGCTACACCTTC. Its protein product is CASSSGTIPNYGYTF.